This record covers a single T cell receptor (beta chain). Antigen unknown. The data derive from a study of blood T cells in healthy people across ages. This CDR3 spans 13 amino acids. Germline CDR1 is SNHLY and CDR2 is FYNNEI. V was pared by 6 bases and J by 4 bases, with 13 bases between. Notes on the study in general: Expanded clonotype shifts may have been confounded, as the donors had an unknown CMV status.

The second PCR ran about 6 to 11 cycles with a sample-barcoded 5' primer and J-beta primers. Every molecule of cDNA carried a tag from a template-switch adaptor with 12 random nucleotides. TCRdb itself ran the 5' RACE reads through MiXCR, one entry per CDR3 protein. The table records about 640,000 distinct CDR3 sequences, roughly 58% of them present only once. The chain links TRBV2 to TRBJ2-7; D is ambiguous. This receptor was taken from a man between 60 and 75 years old in good health. The sample comprised blood. The CDR3 region has the DNA TGTGCCAGCAGCCCGACTTGGAATTACGAGCAGTACTTC. Protein: CASSPTWNYEQYF.